Each of the 9 T cell receptor beta chains below was sequenced from the same sample in a study of control samples from healthy donors and cancer patients. The method was immunoSEQ multiplex PCR; TCRdb's version includes in-frame clones alone and lacks a portion of them. Here the sample spans about 40,000 clones, approximately 90% being singletons. The sequencing input was blood. The receptors shown here come from a woman in her fifties or sixties in good health.

J is TRBJ1-1 and V is TRBV3-1 (or the pseudogene TRBV3-2); D not resolved. V was shortened by 8 bases and J by 7 bases, with 11 bases between the two germline ends. CDR3 length equals 11 residues. Germline V gene lookup returns CDR1 LGHDT and CDR2 YNNKEL (reference sequence). CDR3 coding DNA: TGTGCCAGCGGCCGCGGGAGTGAAGCTTTCTTT. The encoded protein is CASGRGSEAFF.

The chain has TRBV7-9 and TRBJ2-5; TRBD2 might be the D (5 bases). V lost 5 bases and J lost 7, with 8 bases in between. The CDR3 has 11 residues. Germline CDR1 reads SEHNR; CDR2 reads FQNEAQ (reference sequence). CDR3 DNA sequence: TGTGCCAGCAGCGCGGGTGGGACCCAGTACTTC. This encodes CASSAGGTQYF.

This clone is termed medium-sized. The chain has TRBV6-2 or TRBV6-3 and TRBJ2-1; 7 bases fit TRBD1. V lost 2 bases, J lost 6 bases, and 4 bases stayed unmatched. Germline loops: CDR1 MNHEY, CDR2 SVGEGT. The CDR3 length is 14 residues. This CDR3 is CASSYTRQGNEQFF. The CDR3 bases are TGTGCCAGCAGTTACACTAGACAGGGCAATGAGCAGTTCTTC.

The J gene is TRBJ2-3, the V gene TRBV7-2; a possible D gene is TRBD2 (5 bases). Trimming removed 3 bases at V and 2 bases at J, with 9 bases between. The CDR3 totals 14 residues. Germline V CDR1 and CDR2: SGHTA, FQGNSA. The CDR3, as DNA: TGTGCCAGCAGCTTCGGGGATACCACAGATACGCAGTATTTT. Amino acid sequence: CASSFGDTTDTQYF.

The chain recombines TRBV3-1 (or the pseudogene TRBV3-2) with TRBJ1-3; D unclear. CDR1 LGHDT and CDR2 YNNKEL come from the germline V gene (reference sequence). V was trimmed by 8 bases and J by 4 bases, leaving 9 bases between them. The CDR3 spans 12 residues. CDR3 nucleotides: TGTGCCAGCGCTCGCGTAGGAAACACCATATATTTT. Translating it yields CASARVGNTIYF.

The chain is built from TRBV5-1 and TRBJ1-2; D might be TRBD1 (5 bases). Germline CDR1 and CDR2: SGHRS and YFSETQ. The CDR3 extends over 14 amino acids. V was shortened by 5 bases and J by 5 bases, with 16 bases between the two germline ends. CDR3 nucleotide sequence: TGCGCCAGCAGTATCGGGACCCCAGAGTATGGCTACACCTTC. It specifies CASSIGTPEYGYTF.

The chain is built from TRBV4-1 and TRBJ1-5, with D possibly TRBD1 on 5 matching bases. There are 15 residues in the CDR3. With 0 bases removed from V and 4 bases from J, the gap between germline ends came to 10 bases. Germline V gene data show CDR1 as MGHRA and CDR2 as YSYEKL. Here the CDR3 DNA reads TGCGCCAGCAGCCAAGAAGGGGCTCGTAATCAGCCCCAGCATTTT. Translated: CASSQEGARNQPQHF.

The V gene is TRBV15, the J gene TRBJ2-7, with 11 bases that match TRBD2. With V trimmed by 0 bases and J by 0 bases, 7 bases remained unmatched. Germline V lookup: CDR1 LNHNV, CDR2 YYDKDF (reference sequence). The CDR3 runs 18 residues. CDR3 protein: CATSRELAGAFSSYEQYF. CDR3 bases: TGTGCCACCAGCAGAGAACTAGCGGGGGCTTTCAGCTCCTACGAGCAGTACTTC.

The chain combines TRBV6-5 with TRBJ1-5, with a tentative D call TRBD1 (6 bases). V shed 5 bases and J shed 2 bases, with 10 bases lying between them. The CDR3 covers 14 residues. The V gene's germline CDR1 is MNHEY and CDR2 SVGAGI. CDR3 protein: CASSNRAGNQPQHF. As DNA, the CDR3 is TGTGCCAGCAGTAACAGGGCGGGCAATCAGCCCCAGCATTTT.